This T cell receptor beta chain was found in a study of siplizumab effects on memory and regulatory T cells. As to this clone: No antigen is known for it.

Study findings and constraints: Roughly 75-97% of dividing CD4+ or CD8+ clones were without an attributable naive or memory phenotype. The diversity of naive T cells seemed greater than that of memory cells, and their alloresponse contribution seemed major.

Per-sample assaying covered 85,000 to 100,000 TCR templates. Profiled with immunoSEQ multiplex PCR; TCRdb holds only in-frame clones, not every one. There are 50,000 or so clones in the sample; approximately 93% occur only once, and about 40% lies in the top ten. The clonotype comes from a human donor in good health. The sequenced material came from CD8+ T cells sorted from blood.

CDR3 coding DNA: TGTGCCAGCAGCTTAGAGAGGGGCACAGATACGCAGTATTTT. Translated: CASSLERGTDTQYF. The chain is built from TRBV7-2 and TRBJ2-3, with D perhaps TRBD2 (5 bases). V lost 1 base to trimming and J lost 1 base, with 6 bases between them. Germline CDR1 reads SGHTA; CDR2 reads FQGNSA. CDR3 length: 14 amino acids.